Listed below are T cell receptor beta chains from one sample, sequenced in a study of CDR3 diversity in severe acne. MiXCR was run by TCRdb on the PCR reads, yielding one entry per CDR3 protein. The sample yields fewer than 90,000 distinct CDR3 sequences, 45% to 55% seen once. What was sequenced was blood. These receptor sequences come from a male donor in good health, without acne. The CDR3 runs from the conserved cysteine through the conserved F or W. D genes are given only for firm matches. Clone size is given for some rows only: seen once, a few or many times, or a class if the clone is expanded.

CASSYPGTSAGTDTQYF,TGTGCCAGCAGCTATCCCGGGACTAGCGCCGGCACAGATACGCAGTATTTT,TRBJ2-3,-,TRBV7-2,TRBD2
CASSRVNYGYTF,TGTGCCAGCAGCCGCGTGAACTATGGCTACACCTTC,TRBJ1-2,-,TRBV2,-
CASSSGGGTQYF,TGTGCCAGCAGCAGTGGGGGGGGGACCCAGTACTTC,TRBJ2-5,many,TRBV7-9,TRBD2
CASSPLGTLEAFF,TGTGCCAGCAGCCCCCTTGGGACCCTCGAAGCTTTCTTT,TRBJ1-1,-,TRBV9,-
CASSGGNGSQPQHF,TGTGCCAGCAGTGGTGGGAATGGCAGTCAGCCCCAGCATTTT,TRBJ1-5,-,TRBV25-1,-
CASSMDYSSFGYTF,TGTGCCAGTAGTATGGATTACAGCTCGTTCGGCTACACCTTC,TRBJ1-2,-,TRBV19,-
CASSRAVSEQYF,TGTGCCAGCAGTAGGGCAGTGAGCGAGCAGTACTTC,TRBJ2-7,many,TRBV25-1,-
CASSLARAAGETQYF,TGTGCCAGCTCCCTTGCCAGGGCAGCGGGGGAGACCCAGTACTTC,TRBJ2-5,-,TRBV12-3/TRBV12-4,TRBD2
CAISGEQGTTEAFF,TGTGCCATCAGTGGAGAACAGGGTACCACTGAAGCTTTCTTT,TRBJ1-1,once,TRBV10-3,-
CASSFGVSSYNSPLHF,TGCGCCAGCAGCTTCGGGGTAAGCTCCTATAATTCACCCCTCCACTTT,TRBJ1-6,many,TRBV5-1,-
CASSWSRDGQYF,TGCGCCAGCAGCTGGTCCCGGGACGGGCAGTACTTC,TRBJ2-7,-,TRBV5-1,-
CASSYRVTVSNQPQHF,TGTGCCAGCAGTTACCGTGTGACAGTTAGCAATCAGCCCCAGCATTTT,TRBJ1-5,-,TRBV25-1,-
CASSAITGGSGNTIYF,TGTGCCAGCAGCGCTATTACAGGGGGCTCTGGAAACACCATATATTTT,TRBJ1-3,-,TRBV11-2,TRBD1
CASNGQGSPGETQYF,TGTGCCAGCAACGGACAGGGCTCCCCGGGGGAGACCCAGTACTTC,TRBJ2-5,few,TRBV2,TRBD1
CASTRDTIRGGANVLTF,TGTGCCAGCACGCGGGACACCATCCGCGGTGGGGCCAACGTCCTGACTTTC,TRBJ2-6,-,TRBV6-6,-
CASSVDAGTGADTQYF,TGTGCCAGCAGCGTAGATGCCGGGACAGGGGCCGATACGCAGTATTTT,TRBJ2-3,-,TRBV9,TRBD1
CASRPRTQGADDSPLHF,TGTGCCAGCAGGCCTAGGACCCAGGGGGCTGACGATTCACCCCTCCACTTT,TRBJ1-6,-,TRBV7-2,TRBD1
CASSFSGTDYGYAF,TGCGCCAGCAGCTTTTCCGGGACAGATTATGGCTACGCCTTC,TRBJ1-2,-,TRBV5-1,TRBD1
CASLAPGSTLYEQYF,TGTGCCAGCTTAGCCCCCGGGTCCACGCTATACGAGCAGTACTTC,TRBJ2-7,-,TRBV11-1,-
CASSHQGGMNTEALF,TGTGCCAGCAGCCACCAAGGGGGTATGAACACTGAAGCTCTCTTC,TRBJ1-1,-,TRBV3-1,-
CSARAGGKLAGLSYEQYF,TGCAGTGCTAGAGCGGGAGGGAAACTAGCGGGACTTTCCTACGAGCAGTACTTC,TRBJ2-7,-,TRBV20-1,TRBD2
CASSSAVYNEQFF,TGTGCCAGCAGCAGCGCGGTCTACAATGAGCAGTTCTTC,TRBJ2-1,-,TRBV7-9,-
CASSWTSGYTGELFF,TGTGCCAGCAGCTGGACTAGCGGCTACACCGGGGAGCTGTTTTTT,TRBJ2-2,few,TRBV2,TRBD2
CSPEDNYEQYF,TGCAGCCCCGAGGACAATTACGAGCAGTACTTC,TRBJ2-7,-,TRBV20-1,-
CSSSLGYNNEQFF,TGCTCCAGCAGCTTGGGCTACAACAATGAGCAGTTCTTC,TRBJ2-1,many,TRBV5-1,-
CSARVAGQINTEAFF,TGCAGTGCTAGAGTGGCGGGACAGATAAACACTGAAGCTTTCTTT,TRBJ1-1,once,TRBV20-1,TRBD1
CATSDYLQGYEQYF,TGCGCCACCAGTGATTATCTACAGGGGTACGAGCAGTACTTC,TRBJ2-7,-,TRBV24-1,TRBD1
CASSEETGVPLHF,TGTGCCAGCAGTGAGGAGACAGGGGTTCCCCTCCACTTT,TRBJ1-6,-,TRBV6-5,TRBD1
CASSDGVAEAFF,TGTGCCAGCAGTGACGGCGTTGCTGAAGCTTTCTTT,TRBJ1-1,-,TRBV6-5,-
CASIEAYEAFF,TGTGCCAGCATTGAGGCCTATGAAGCTTTCTTT,TRBJ1-1,-,TRBV6-1,-
CASSPSGQGGANVLTF,TGTGCCAGCAGCCCCTCGGGACAGGGTGGCGCCAACGTCCTGACTTTC,TRBJ2-6,-,TRBV11-2,TRBD1
CATSDLIGNTGELFF,TGTGCCACCAGTGATTTGATCGGTAACACCGGGGAGCTGTTTTTT,TRBJ2-2,few,TRBV24-1,-
CASSRDRGETQYF,TGTGCCAGCAGCCGGGACAGGGGTGAGACCCAGTACTTC,TRBJ2-5,-,TRBV2,TRBD1
CSVGERACGYNEQFF,TGCAGCGTTGGGGAAAGGGCCTGCGGGTACAATGAGCAGTTCTTC,TRBJ2-1,-,TRBV29-1,-
CASSLDSGRDEQYF,TGTGCCAGCAGCTTAGATAGCGGGAGGGACGAGCAGTACTTC,TRBJ2-7,-,TRBV7-2,TRBD2
CASSAQQGYAEAFF,TGTGCCAGCAGCGCGCAGCAAGGATATGCTGAAGCTTTCTTT,TRBJ1-1,many,TRBV7-9,-
CASSLRGVQEKLFF,TGTGCCAGCAGCTTGCGGGGCGTTCAAGAAAAACTGTTTTTT,TRBJ1-4,many,TRBV7-3,-
CASSFTSSYEQYF,TGTGCCAGCAGCTTCACCAGCTCCTACGAGCAGTACTTC,TRBJ2-7,medium-sized,TRBV7-8,-
CASSPYRESDEKLFF,TGTGCCAGCAGTCCCTACAGGGAGAGTGACGAAAAACTGTTTTTT,TRBJ1-4,many,TRBV27,-
CASSPPSLGPAGELFF,TGTGCCAGCTCACCACCATCTCTAGGGCCGGCCGGGGAGCTGTTTTTT,TRBJ2-2,many,TRBV18,-
CASGSGYSGANVLTF,TGTGCCAGCGGTTCGGGTTACTCTGGGGCCAACGTCCTGACTTTC,TRBJ2-6,-,TRBV25-1,-
CSATGGRSYGYTF,TGCAGCGCTACAGGGGGTAGGAGCTATGGCTACACCTTC,TRBJ1-2,many,TRBV29-1,TRBD1
CAISDRDRGSYGYTF,TGTGCCATCAGTGACCGGGACAGGGGAAGTTATGGCTACACCTTC,TRBJ1-2,few,TRBV10-3,TRBD1
CATSDSGTGGLYEQFF,TGTGCCACCAGTGATTCCGGGACAGGGGGCCTGTATGAGCAGTTCTTC,TRBJ2-1,-,TRBV24-1,TRBD1
CASSAKGGEQFF,TGTGCCAGCAGCGCAAAGGGGGGTGAGCAGTTCTTC,TRBJ2-1,-,TRBV11-2,-
CASSRNYEQYF,TGTGCCAGCAGTAGGAACTACGAGCAGTACTTC,TRBJ2-7,medium-sized,TRBV5-6,-